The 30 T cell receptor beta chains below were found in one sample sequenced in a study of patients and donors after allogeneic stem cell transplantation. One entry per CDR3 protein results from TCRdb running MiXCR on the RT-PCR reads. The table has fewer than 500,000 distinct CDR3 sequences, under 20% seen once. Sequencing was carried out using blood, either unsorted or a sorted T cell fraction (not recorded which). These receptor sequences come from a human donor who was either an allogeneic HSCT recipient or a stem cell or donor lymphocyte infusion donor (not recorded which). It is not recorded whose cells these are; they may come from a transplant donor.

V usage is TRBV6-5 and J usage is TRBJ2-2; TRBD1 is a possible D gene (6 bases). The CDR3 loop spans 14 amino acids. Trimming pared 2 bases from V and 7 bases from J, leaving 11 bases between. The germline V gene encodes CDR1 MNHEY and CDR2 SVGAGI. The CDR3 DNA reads TGTGCCAGCAGTTACCTACAGGGTGGCGGGGAGCTGTTTTTT. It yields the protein CASSYLQGGGELFF.

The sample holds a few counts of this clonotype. CDR3 protein: CASSEEAESYEQYF. The CDR3 DNA follows: TGTGCCAGCAGTGAAGAGGCTGAATCCTACGAGCAGTACTTC. V and J are TRBV25-1 and TRBJ2-7, with D uncertain. The V end was cut by 2 bases, the J end by 1 base, with 9 bases between. CDR1 and CDR2 from the germline V gene are MGHDK and SYGVNS. The CDR3 consists of 14 residues.

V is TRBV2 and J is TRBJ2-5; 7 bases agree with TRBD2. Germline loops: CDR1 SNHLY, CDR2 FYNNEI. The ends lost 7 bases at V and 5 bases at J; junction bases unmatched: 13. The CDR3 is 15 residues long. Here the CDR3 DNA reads TGTGCCAGCAACATGTCACCGGTGGGAGGGGAGACCCAGTACTTC. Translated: CASNMSPVGGETQYF.

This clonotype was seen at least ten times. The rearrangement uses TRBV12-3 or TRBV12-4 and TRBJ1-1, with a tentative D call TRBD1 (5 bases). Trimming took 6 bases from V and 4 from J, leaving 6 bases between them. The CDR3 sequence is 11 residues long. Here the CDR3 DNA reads TGTGCCAGCAGCAGGGTCACTGAAGCTTTCTTT. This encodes CASSRVTEAFF.

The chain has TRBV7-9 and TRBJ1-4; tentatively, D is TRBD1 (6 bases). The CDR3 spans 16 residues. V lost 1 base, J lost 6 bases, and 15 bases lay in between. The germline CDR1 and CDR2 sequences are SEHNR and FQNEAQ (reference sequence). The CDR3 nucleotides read TGTGCCAGCAGCTTAGGACAGGATTCAGCGGATGAAAAACTGTTTTTT. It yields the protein CASSLGQDSADEKLFF.

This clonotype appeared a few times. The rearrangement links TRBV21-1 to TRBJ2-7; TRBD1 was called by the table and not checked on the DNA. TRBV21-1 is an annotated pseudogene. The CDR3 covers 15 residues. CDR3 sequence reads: CASSKAPGRIYEQYF. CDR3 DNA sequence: TGTGCCAGCAGCAAAGCGCCGGGACGGATATACGAGCAGTACTTC.

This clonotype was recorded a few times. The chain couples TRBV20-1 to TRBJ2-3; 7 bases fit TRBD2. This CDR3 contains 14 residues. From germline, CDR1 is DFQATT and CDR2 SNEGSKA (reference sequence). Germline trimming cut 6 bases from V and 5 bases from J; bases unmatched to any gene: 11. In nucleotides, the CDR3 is TGCAGTGCCAAGGTGCGGGGGATAATAGATACGCAGTATTTT. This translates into CSAKVRGIIDTQYF.

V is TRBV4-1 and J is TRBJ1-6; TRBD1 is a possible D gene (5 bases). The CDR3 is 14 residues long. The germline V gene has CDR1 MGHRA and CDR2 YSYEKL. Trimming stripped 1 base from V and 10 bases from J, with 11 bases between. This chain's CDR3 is CASSQGGVGSPLHF. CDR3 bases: TGCGCCAGCAGCCAAGGAGGGGTTGGGTCACCCCTCCACTTT.

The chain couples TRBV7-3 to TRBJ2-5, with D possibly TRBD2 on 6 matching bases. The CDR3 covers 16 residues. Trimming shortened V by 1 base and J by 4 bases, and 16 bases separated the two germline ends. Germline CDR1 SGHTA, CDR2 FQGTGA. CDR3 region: CASSLRAGTLGETQYF. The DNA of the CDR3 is TGTGCCAGCAGCTTAAGGGCGGGGACCCTAGGAGAGACCCAGTACTTC.

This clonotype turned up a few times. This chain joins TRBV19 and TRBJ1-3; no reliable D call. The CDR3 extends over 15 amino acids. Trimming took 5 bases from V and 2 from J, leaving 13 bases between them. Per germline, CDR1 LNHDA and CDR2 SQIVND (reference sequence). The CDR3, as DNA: TGTGCCAGTAGTCCCCGGGAAGTCCCTGGAAACACCATATATTTT. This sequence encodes CASSPREVPGNTIYF.

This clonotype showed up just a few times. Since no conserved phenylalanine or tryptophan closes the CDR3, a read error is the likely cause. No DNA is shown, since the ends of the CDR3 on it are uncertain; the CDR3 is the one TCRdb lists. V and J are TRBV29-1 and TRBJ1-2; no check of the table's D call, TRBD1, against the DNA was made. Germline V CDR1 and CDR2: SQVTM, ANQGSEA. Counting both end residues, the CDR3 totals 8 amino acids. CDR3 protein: CSVETGTV.

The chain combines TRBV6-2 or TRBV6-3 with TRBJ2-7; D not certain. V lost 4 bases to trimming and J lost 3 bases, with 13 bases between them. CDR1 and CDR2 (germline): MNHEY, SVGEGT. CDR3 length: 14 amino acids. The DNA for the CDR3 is TGTGCCAGCAGTTCGTATTGGTCGGGCTACGAGCAGTACTTC. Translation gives CASSSYWSGYEQYF.

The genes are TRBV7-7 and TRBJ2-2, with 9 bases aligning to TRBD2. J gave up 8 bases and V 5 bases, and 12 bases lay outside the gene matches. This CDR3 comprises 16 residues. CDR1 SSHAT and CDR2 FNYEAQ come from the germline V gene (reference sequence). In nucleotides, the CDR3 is TGTGCCAGCAGCGGACCGGGACTAGCCGTCCCTGGGGAGCTGTTTTTT. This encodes CASSGPGLAVPGELFF.

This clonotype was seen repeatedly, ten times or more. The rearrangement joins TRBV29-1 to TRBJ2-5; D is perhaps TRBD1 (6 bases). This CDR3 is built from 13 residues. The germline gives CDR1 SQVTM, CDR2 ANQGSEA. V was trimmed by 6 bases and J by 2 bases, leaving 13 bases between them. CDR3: CSVGAPRQETQYF. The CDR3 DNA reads TGCAGCGTGGGGGCGCCCCGACAAGAGACCCAGTACTTC.

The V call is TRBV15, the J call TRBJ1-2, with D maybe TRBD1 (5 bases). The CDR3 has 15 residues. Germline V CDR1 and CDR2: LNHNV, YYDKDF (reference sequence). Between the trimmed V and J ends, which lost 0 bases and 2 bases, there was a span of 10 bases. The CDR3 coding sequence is TGTGCCACCAGCAGAGACACCAGGGTAAACTATGGCTACACCTTC. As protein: CATSRDTRVNYGYTF.

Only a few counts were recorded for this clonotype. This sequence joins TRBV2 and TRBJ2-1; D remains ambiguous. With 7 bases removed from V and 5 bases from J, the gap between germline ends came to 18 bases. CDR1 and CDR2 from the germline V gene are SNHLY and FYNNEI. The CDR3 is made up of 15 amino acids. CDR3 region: CASTWMPGVDNEQFF. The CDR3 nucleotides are TGTGCCAGCACCTGGATGCCTGGGGTAGACAATGAGCAGTTCTTC.

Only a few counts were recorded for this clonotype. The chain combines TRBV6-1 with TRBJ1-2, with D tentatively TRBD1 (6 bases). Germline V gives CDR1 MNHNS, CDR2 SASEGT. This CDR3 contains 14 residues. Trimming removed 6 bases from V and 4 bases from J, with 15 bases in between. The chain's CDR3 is CASSLLVGGYGYTF. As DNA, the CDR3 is TGTGCCAGCAGCCTCCTCGTAGGGGGCTATGGCTACACCTTC.

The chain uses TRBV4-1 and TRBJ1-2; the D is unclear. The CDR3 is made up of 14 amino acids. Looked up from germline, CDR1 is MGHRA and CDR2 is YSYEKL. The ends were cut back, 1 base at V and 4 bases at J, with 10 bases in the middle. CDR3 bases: TGCGCCAGCAGCCAAGTTCCTATACCCTATGGCTACACCTTC. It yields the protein CASSQVPIPYGYTF.

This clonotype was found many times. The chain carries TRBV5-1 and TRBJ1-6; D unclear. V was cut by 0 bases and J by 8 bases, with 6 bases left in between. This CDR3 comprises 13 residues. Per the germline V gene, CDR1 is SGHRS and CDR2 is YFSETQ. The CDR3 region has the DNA TGCGCCAGCAGCTTGGAAGCGGATTCACCCCTCCACTTT. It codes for CASSLEADSPLHF.

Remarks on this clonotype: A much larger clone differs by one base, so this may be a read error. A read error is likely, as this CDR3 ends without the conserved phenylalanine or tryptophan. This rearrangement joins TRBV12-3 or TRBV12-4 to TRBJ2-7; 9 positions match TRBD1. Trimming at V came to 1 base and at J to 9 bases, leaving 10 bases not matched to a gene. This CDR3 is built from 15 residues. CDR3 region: CASSLGGTGRSGQYC. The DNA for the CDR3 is TGTGCCAGCAGTTTAGGTGGGACAGGGCGATCAGGGCAGTACTGC.

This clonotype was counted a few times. This CDR3 is CASSYGGGQGPYEQYF. The DNA of the CDR3 is TGTGCCAGCAGTTACGGTGGGGGACAGGGGCCCTACGAGCAGTACTTC. The chain has TRBV6-5 and TRBJ2-7; 10 bases match TRBD1. The V gene's germline CDR1 is MNHEY and CDR2 SVGAGI. With 2 bases clipped from V and 2 bases from J, the junction kept 6 bases outside the gene matches. CDR3 length: 16 amino acids.

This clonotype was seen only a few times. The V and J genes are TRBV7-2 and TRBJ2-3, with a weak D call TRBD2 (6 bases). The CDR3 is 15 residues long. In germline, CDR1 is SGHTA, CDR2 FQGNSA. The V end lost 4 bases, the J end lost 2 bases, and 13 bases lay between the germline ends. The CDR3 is CASSSPGLPTDTQYF. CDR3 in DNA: TGTGCCAGCAGCTCACCGGGACTTCCCACAGATACGCAGTATTTT.

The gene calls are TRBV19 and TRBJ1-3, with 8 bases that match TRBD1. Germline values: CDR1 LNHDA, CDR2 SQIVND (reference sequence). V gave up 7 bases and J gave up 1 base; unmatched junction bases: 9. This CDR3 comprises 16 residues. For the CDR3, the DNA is TGTGCCAGTAATCGACAGGGGACGGATTCTGGAAACACCATATATTTT. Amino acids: CASNRQGTDSGNTIYF.

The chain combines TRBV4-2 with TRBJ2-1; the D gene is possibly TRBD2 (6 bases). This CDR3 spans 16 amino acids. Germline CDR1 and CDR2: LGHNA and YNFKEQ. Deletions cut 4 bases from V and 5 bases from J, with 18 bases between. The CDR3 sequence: CASSLREGRSHNEQFF. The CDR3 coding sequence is TGTGCCAGCAGCCTGCGGGAAGGGAGGAGCCACAATGAGCAGTTCTTC.

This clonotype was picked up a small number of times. This chain's CDR3 is CASSRDATDTQYF. Written as DNA, the CDR3 is TGCGCCAGCAGCCGGGATGCGACAGATACGCAGTATTTT. The genes are TRBV5-1 and TRBJ2-3, with a tentative D call TRBD2 (5 bases). V was cut by 4 bases and J by 3 bases, with 9 bases left in between. CDR3 length: 13 residues. CDR1 SGHRS and CDR2 YFSETQ come from the germline V gene.

The CDR3 nucleotides read TGTGCCAGCAGCTTATTATCGGTTGCAGAGACCCAGTACTTC. Protein product: CASSLLSVAETQYF. The rearrangement uses TRBV7-9 and TRBJ2-5; no definite D call. This CDR3 is 14 amino acids long. Germline V gene data show CDR1 as SEHNR and CDR2 as FQNEAQ (reference sequence). Trimming pared 2 bases from V and 4 bases from J, leaving 11 bases between. Drawing the rest from reference TRBV7-9 and TRBJ2-5, the complete variable domain is DTGVSQNPRHKITKRGQNVTFRCDPISEHNRLYWYRQTLGQGPEFLTYFQNEAQLEKSRLLSDRFSAERPKGSFSTLEIQRTEQGDSAMYLCASSLLSVAETQYFGPGTRLLVL.

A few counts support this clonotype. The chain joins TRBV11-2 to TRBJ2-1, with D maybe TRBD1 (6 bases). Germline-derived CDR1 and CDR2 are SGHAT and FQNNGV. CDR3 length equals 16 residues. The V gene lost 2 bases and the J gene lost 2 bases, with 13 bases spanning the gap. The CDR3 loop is CASSLRAGVTYNEQFF. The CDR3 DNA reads TGTGCCAGCAGCTTACGAGCAGGGGTAACCTACAATGAGCAGTTCTTC. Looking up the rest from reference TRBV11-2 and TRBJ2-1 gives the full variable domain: EAGVAQSPRYKIIEKRQSVAFWCNPISGHATLYWYQQILGQGPKLLIQFQNNGVVDDSQLPKDRFSAERLKGVDSTLKIQPAKLEDSAVYLCASSLRAGVTYNEQFFGPGTRLTVL.

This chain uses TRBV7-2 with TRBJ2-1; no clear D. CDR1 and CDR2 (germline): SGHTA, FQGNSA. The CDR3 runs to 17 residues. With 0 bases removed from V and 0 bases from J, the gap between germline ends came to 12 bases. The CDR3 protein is CASSLAPGYRSYNEQFF. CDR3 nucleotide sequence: TGTGCCAGCAGCTTAGCGCCCGGCTACCGCTCCTACAATGAGCAGTTCTTC.

As DNA, the CDR3 is TGTGCCAGCAGTTTCAATCCCCCCAGCAGGGGCACTGAAGCTTTCTTT. Its translation is CASSFNPPSRGTEAFF. This chain uses TRBV12-3 or TRBV12-4 with TRBJ1-1, with a possible D match to TRBD1 (6 bases). With 3 bases removed from V and 4 bases from J, the gap between germline ends came to 18 bases. This CDR3 contains 16 residues.

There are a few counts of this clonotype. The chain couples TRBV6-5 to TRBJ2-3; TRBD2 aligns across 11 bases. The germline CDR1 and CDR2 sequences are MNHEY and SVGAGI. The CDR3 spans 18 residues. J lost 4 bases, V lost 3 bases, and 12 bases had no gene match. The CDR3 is CASSYYALAGGGADTQYF. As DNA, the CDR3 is TGTGCCAGCAGTTATTACGCCCTAGCGGGAGGTGGAGCAGATACGCAGTATTTT.